This note documents a single T cell receptor beta chain sequence. The antigen remains unidentified. Deep level was the assay's run setting. Sorted-subset replicate PCR reactions contained 200 ng DNA, corresponding to approximately 30,000 T cell genomes. Generated by immunoSEQ multiplex PCR, the TCRdb table keeps only in-frame clones and is missing some. The sample consists of over 300,000 clones, roughly 87% of them appearing once. Germline values: CDR1 SGHRS, CDR2 YFSETQ. V trimming: 4 bases; J trimming: 6 bases; junction bases outside the gene matches: 12. This CDR3 contains 15 residues. These data originate in a study of shared clonotypes between healthy human individuals. For the study at large: Participating donors consisted of a couple of women and a few men aged 18 to 49. Study conclusions and caveats: A handful of donors shared about 5% of their naive CD4 clonotypes.

The sample taken for sequencing was memory CD8+ T cells sorted from blood. Sample subset: CD45RO+ cells pooled with CCR7-negative TemRA cells. This sequence joins TRBV5-1 and TRBJ1-2; 7 bases align to TRBD1. This sequence originates from a man younger than 35 in good health. In DNA, the CDR3 is TGCGCCAGCAGCCCGACAGGGCGGGAGGCCGATGGCTACACCTTC. Residues: CASSPTGREADGYTF.